This TCR beta chain was identified during a study of blood T cell repertoires in COVID-19. The wider study: Italy, Spain and the United States were the sources of the convalescent and acute COVID-19 samples. PBMCs, B-cell-depleted T cells, or T cells provided the cDNA or gDNA that made up the material.

Per the study methods: How many nucleated cells were present was estimated from reference gene primer amplification. Generated by immunoSEQ multiplex PCR, the TCRdb table keeps only in-frame clones and is missing some. D and trimming come from the DNA, and the V and J calls and clone size come from that table. Of 300,000 to 350,000 clones in the sample, approximately 86% were seen once. From germline, CDR1 is MNHEY and CDR2 SMNVEV (reference sequence). The CDR3 runs to 16 residues. Losses at the gene ends were 1 base for V and 7 bases for J; bases not matched to a gene: 9. The receptor's source is a man younger than 30 with active or convalescent COVID-19. Sequencing was carried out using peripheral blood. V gene TRBV27 combines with J gene TRBJ2-1; 8 nucleotides align to TRBD2. The CDR3 bases are TGTGCCAGCAGTTTATTTTCCAGCGGGAGTGGGAATGAGCAGTTCTTC. It is translated as CASSLFSSGSGNEQFF.